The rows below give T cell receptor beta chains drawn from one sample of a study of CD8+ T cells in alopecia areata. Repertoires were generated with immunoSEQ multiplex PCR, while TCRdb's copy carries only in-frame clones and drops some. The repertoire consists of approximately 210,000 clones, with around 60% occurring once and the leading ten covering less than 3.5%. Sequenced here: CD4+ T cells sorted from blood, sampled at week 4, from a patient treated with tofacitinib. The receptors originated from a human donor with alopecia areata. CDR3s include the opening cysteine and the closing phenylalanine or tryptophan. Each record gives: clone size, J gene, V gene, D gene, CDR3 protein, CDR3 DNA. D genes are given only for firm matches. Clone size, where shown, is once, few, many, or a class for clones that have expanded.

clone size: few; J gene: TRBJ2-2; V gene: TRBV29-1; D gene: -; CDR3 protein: CSATSGTWATGELFF; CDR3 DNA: TGCAGCGCCACTTCCGGGACATGGGCCACCGGGGAGCTGTTTTTT
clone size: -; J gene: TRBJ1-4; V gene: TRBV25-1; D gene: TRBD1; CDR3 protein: CASLPPGQGFEKLFF; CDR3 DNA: TGTGCCAGCCTGCCCCCGGGACAGGGGTTCGAAAAACTGTTTTTT
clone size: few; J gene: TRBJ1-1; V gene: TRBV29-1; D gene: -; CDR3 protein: CSVEDPGGVAFF; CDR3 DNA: TGCAGCGTTGAAGATCCGGGAGGGGTAGCTTTCTTT
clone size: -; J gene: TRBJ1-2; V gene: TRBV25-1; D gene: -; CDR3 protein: CASSDRVWGGYGYTF; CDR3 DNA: TGTGCCAGCAGTGATCGTGTTTGGGGCGGCTATGGCTACACCTTC
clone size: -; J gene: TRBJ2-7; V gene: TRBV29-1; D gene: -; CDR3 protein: CSVGFQVNPYEQYF; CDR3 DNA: TGCAGCGTGGGCTTTCAGGTTAATCCCTACGAGCAGTACTTC
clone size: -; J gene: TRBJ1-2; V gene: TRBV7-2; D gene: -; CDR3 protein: CASSLAPGRTDGYTF; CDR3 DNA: TGTGCCAGCAGCTTAGCGCCAGGACGAACTGATGGCTACACCTTC
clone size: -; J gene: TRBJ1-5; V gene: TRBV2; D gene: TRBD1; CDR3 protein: CASSERSGTGTQPQHF; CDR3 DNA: TGTGCCAGCAGTGAGAGGTCTGGGACAGGGACTCAGCCCCAGCATTTT
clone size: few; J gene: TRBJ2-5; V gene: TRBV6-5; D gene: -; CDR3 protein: CASRILETQYF; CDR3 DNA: TGTGCCAGCAGGATTTTAGAGACCCAGTACTTC
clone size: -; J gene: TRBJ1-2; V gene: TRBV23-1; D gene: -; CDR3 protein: CASSQRGRRTSGYTF; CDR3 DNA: TGCGCCAGCTCCCAGCGGGGCCGAAGGACTTCTGGCTACACCTTC
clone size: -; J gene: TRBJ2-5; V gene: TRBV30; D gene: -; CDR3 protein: CAWSPGHWTETQYF; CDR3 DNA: TGTGCCTGGAGCCCGGGACATTGGACGGAGACCCAGTACTTC
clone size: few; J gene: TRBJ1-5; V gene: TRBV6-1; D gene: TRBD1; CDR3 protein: CASSEGQGRNQPQHF; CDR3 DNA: TGTGCCAGCAGTGAAGGACAGGGGAGGAATCAGCCCCAGCATTTT
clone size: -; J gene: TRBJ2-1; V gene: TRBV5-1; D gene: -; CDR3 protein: CASSLARDGNEQFF; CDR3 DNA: TGCGCCAGCAGCTTGGCCAGGGATGGAAATGAGCAGTTCTTC
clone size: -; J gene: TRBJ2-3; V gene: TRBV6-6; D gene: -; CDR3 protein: CASSLRHTDTQYF; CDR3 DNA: TGTGCCAGCAGTTTGAGACACACAGATACGCAGTATTTT
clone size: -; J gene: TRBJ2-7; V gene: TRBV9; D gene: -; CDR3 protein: CASSSSTSSDEQYF; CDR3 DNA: TGTGCCAGCAGCTCAAGCACTAGTTCTGACGAGCAGTACTTC
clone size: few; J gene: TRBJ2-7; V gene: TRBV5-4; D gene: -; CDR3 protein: CASSLAAAYEQYF; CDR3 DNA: TGTGCCAGCAGCTTGGCCGCAGCCTACGAGCAGTACTTC
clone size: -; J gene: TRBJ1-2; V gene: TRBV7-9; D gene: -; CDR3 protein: CASSLRNGYTF; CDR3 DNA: TGTGCCAGCAGCTTAAGGAATGGCTACACCTTC